These 7 T cell receptor beta chains were all obtained from the same sample, sequenced in a study of shared clonotypes between healthy human individuals. TCRdb's table, derived via immunoSEQ multiplex PCR, lists solely in-frame clones and lacks some. The sample comprises 2 million to 3 million clones, about 92% of which are singletons, and roughly 0.15% rests with the top ten. Sequencing was performed on naive CD4+ T cells sorted from blood. Specified subset: CD45RA+ positively selected. These receptors all come from a young man in good health.

The V gene is TRBV29-1, the J gene TRBJ2-7; 11 positions agree with TRBD1. CDR1 is SQVTM, CDR2 ANQGSEA, per germline. This CDR3 comprises 13 residues. The trim removed 7 bases at V and 5 bases at J, leaving 7 bases unmatched. In nucleotides, the CDR3 is TGCAGCGCCGCGGGACAGGGGGACCACGAGCAGTACTTC. Amino acids: CSAAGQGDHEQYF.

This chain links TRBV7-2 with TRBJ1-6; unclear D gene. V lost 5 bases and J 14 bases, leaving 10 bases between the germline ends. Germline CDR1 SGHTA, CDR2 FQGNSA. The CDR3 totals 11 residues. CDR3 DNA sequence: TGTGCCAGCAGCCCCAATCGGGCCCTCCACTTT. Its protein is CASSPNRALHF.

Concerning this clone: The same CDR3 is also encoded by other DNA sequences in this sample. The rearrangement uses TRBV18 and TRBJ2-7; 9 positions match TRBD1. The ends lost 6 bases at V and 4 bases at J; junction bases unmatched: 7. The CDR3 has 14 amino acids. Germline CDR1 KGHSH, CDR2 LQKENI. CDR3 protein: CASSQGQGLYEQYF. The CDR3 DNA is TGTGCCAGCTCGCAGGGACAGGGTTTATACGAGCAGTACTTC.

This clone was seen more than once but under ten times. V gene TRBV2 combines with J gene TRBJ1-1, with a possible D match to TRBD1 (5 bases). The CDR3 has 13 residues. Germline V gene lookup returns CDR1 SNHLY and CDR2 FYNNEI. V lost 6 bases and J lost 4, with 12 bases in between. Here the CDR3 DNA reads TGTGCCAGCAGATATCAGGGAAGCACTGAAGCTTTCTTT. It translates to CASRYQGSTEAFF. Variable domain in full (rest from reference TRBV2 and TRBJ1-1): EPEVTQTPSHQVTQMGQEVILRCVPISNHLYFYWYRQILGQKVEFLVSFYNNEISEKSEIFDDQFSVERPDGSNFTLKIRSTKLEDSAMYFCASRYQGSTEAFFGQGTRLTVV.

V is TRBV7-2 and J is TRBJ2-5; a possible D gene is TRBD1 (6 bases). V was cut by 4 bases and J by 1 base, with 13 bases left in between. The germline CDR1 and CDR2 sequences are SGHTA and FQGNSA. The CDR3 has 15 amino acids. CDR3 region: CASSYYRDVQETQYF. The CDR3 nucleotides read TGTGCCAGCAGCTATTACAGGGATGTCCAAGAGACCCAGTACTTC.

This clone was recorded only once. The gene calls are TRBV5-6 and TRBJ2-3; D tentatively fits TRBD1 or TRBD2 (6 bases each). V was shortened by 1 base and J by 2 bases, with 14 bases between the two germline ends. Germline V gives CDR1 SGHDT, CDR2 YYEEEE. The CDR3 length is 16 residues. The CDR3 sequence is CASSLSSGAFTDTQYF. The CDR3 coding sequence is TGTGCCAGCAGCTTGTCATCGGGGGCGTTCACAGATACGCAGTATTTT.

Remarks on this clone: Other DNA sequences in the same sample also yield this CDR3. The CDR3 spells CASSVGLNQPQHF. The CDR3 DNA reads as TGTGCCAGCAGCGTAGGTCTGAATCAGCCCCAGCATTTT. The chain employs TRBV9 and TRBJ1-5; D gene ambiguous. Germline V gene sequence: CDR1 SGDLS, CDR2 YYNGEE. The CDR3 length is 13 residues. Trimming pared 0 bases from V and 4 bases from J, leaving 5 bases between.